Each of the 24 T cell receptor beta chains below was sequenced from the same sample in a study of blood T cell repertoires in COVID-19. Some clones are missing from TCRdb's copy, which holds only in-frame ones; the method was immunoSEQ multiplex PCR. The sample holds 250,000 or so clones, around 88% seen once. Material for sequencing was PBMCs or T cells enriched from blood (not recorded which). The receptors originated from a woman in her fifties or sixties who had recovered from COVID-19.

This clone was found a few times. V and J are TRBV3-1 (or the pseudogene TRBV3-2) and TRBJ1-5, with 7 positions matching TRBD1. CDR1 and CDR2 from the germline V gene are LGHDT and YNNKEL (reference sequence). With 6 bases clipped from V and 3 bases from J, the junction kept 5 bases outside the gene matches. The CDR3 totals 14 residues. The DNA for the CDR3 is TGTGCCAGCAGTCTGGGACAGATCAATCAGCCCCAGCATTTT. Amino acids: CASSLGQINQPQHF.

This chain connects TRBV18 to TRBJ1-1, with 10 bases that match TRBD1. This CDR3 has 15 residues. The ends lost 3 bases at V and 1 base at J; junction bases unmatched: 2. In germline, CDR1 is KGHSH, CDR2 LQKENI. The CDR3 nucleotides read TGTGCCAGCTCACCCGGGACAGGGGCGAACACTGAAGCTTTCTTT. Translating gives CASSPGTGANTEAFF.

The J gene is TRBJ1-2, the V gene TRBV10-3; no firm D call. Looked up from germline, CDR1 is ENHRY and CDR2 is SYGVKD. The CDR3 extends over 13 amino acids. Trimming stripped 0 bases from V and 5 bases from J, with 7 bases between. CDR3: CAISESAGYGYTF. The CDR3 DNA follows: TGTGCCATCAGTGAGTCGGCGGGATATGGCTACACCTTC.

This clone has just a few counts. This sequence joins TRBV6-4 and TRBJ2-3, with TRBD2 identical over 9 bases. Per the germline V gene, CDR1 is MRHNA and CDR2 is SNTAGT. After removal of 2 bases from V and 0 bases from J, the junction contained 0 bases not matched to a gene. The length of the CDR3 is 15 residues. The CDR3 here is CASSDGTSSTDTQYF. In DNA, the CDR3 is TGTGCCAGCAGTGACGGGACTAGCAGCACAGATACGCAGTATTTT.

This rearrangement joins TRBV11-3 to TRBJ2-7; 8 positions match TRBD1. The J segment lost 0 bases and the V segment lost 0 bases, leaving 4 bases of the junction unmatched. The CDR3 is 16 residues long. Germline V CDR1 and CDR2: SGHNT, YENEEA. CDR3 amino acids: CASSLDSGGYSYEQYF. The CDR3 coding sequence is TGTGCCAGCAGCTTAGATTCAGGGGGCTACTCCTACGAGCAGTACTTC.

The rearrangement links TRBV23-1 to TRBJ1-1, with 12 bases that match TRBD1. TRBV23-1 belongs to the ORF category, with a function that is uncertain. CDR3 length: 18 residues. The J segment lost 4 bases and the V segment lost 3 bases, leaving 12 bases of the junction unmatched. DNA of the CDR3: TGCGCCAGCAGTCATCATCTCTCACCGGGACAGGGGGCCACTGAAGCTTTCTTT. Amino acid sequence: CASSHHLSPGQGATEAFF.

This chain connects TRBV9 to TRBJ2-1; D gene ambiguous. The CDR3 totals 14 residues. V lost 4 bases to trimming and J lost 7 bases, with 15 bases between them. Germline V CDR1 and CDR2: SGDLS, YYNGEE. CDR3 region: CASSLMIIGNEQFF. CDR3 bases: TGTGCCAGCAGCCTAATGATCATTGGTAATGAGCAGTTCTTC.

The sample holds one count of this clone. This chain's CDR3 is CASSQDPGGAQPQHF. CDR3 in DNA: TGTGCCAGCAGCCAAGATCCGGGGGGCGCGCAGCCCCAGCATTTT. The rearrangement links TRBV4-2 to TRBJ1-5, with a possible D match to TRBD1 (6 bases). This CDR3 contains 15 residues. Germline CDR1 reads LGHNA; CDR2 reads YNFKEQ. The ends were cut back, 0 bases at V and 7 bases at J, with 13 bases in the middle.

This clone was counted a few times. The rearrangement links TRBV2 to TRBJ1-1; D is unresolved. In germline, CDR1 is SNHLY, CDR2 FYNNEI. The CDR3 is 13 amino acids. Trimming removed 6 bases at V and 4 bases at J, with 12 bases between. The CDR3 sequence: CASRAGSGTEAFF. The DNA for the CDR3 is TGTGCCAGCAGGGCTGGATCGGGCACTGAAGCTTTCTTT.

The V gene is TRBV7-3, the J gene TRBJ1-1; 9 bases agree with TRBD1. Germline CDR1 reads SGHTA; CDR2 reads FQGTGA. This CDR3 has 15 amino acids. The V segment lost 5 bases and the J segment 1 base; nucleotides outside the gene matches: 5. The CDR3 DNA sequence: TGTGCCAGCAGCCCTGGACAGGGGTCGAACACTGAAGCTTTCTTT. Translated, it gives CASSPGQGSNTEAFF.

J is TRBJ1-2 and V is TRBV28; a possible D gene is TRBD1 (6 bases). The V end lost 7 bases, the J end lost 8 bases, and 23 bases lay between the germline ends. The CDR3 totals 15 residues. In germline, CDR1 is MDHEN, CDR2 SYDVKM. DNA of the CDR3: TGTGCCAGCAATATGGCAAACAGGGATTGGCGCGGCTACACCTTC. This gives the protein CASNMANRDWRGYTF.

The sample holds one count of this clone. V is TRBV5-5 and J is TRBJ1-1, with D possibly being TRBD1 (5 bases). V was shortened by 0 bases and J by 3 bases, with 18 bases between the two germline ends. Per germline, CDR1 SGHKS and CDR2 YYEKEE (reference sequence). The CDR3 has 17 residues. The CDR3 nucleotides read TGTGCCAGCAGCTTGGCGGTTGGCAGCCGGGGGGACACTGAAGCTTTCTTT. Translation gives CASSLAVGSRGDTEAFF.

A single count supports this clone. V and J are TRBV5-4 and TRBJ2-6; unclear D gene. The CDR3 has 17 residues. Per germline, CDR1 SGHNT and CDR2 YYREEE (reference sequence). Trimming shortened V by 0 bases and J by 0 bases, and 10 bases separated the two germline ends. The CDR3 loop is CASSLDSIGSGANVLTF. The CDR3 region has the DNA TGTGCCAGCAGCTTGGACAGTATAGGCTCTGGGGCCAACGTCCTGACTTTC.

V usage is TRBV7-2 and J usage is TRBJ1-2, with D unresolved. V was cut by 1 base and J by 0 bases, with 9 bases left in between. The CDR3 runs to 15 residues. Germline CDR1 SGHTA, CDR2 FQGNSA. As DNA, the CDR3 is TGTGCCAGCAGCTTAGGTAGAGGCTCTAACTATGGCTACACCTTC. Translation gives CASSLGRGSNYGYTF.

The DNA for the CDR3 is TGTGCCAGCACTAGGGGAACTGGGGCCAACGTCCTGACTTTC. It encodes CASTRGTGANVLTF. V and J are TRBV2 and TRBJ2-6, with a tentative D call TRBD1 (5 bases). V was pared by 7 bases and J by 2 bases, with 9 bases between. CDR3 length: 14 residues. Germline CDR1 SNHLY, CDR2 FYNNEI.

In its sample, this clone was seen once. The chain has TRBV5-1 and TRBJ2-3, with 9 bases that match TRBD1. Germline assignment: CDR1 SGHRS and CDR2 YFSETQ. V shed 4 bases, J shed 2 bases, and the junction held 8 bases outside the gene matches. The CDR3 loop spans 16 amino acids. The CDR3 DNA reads TGCGCCAGCAGCCAAGGGTGGACAGGGGTCACAGATACGCAGTATTTT. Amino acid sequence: CASSQGWTGVTDTQYF.

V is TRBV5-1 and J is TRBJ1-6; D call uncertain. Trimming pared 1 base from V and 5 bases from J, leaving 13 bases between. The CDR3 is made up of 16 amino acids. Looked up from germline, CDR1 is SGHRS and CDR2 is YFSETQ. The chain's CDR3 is CASSLQVPGNNSPLHF. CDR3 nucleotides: TGCGCCAGCAGCTTGCAGGTCCCAGGCAATAATTCACCCCTCCACTTT.

CDR3 amino acids: CASSSRTGGNRETQYF. The DNA for the CDR3 is TGTGCCAGCAGCTCCAGGACAGGGGGGAACAGGGAGACCCAGTACTTC. This chain joins TRBV7-2 and TRBJ2-5; TRBD1 matches 10 bases. V trimming: 4 bases; J trimming: 5 bases; junction bases outside the gene matches: 10. The CDR3 is made up of 16 amino acids. Germline assignment: CDR1 SGHTA and CDR2 FQGNSA.

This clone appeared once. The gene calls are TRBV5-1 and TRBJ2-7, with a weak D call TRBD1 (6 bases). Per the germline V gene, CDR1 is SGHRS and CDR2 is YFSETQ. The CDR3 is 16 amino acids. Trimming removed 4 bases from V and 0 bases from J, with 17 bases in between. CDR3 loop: CASSPHETGNSYEQYF. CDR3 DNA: TGCGCCAGCAGCCCACATGAAACAGGGAACTCCTACGAGCAGTACTTC. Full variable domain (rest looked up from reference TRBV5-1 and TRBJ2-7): KAGVTQTPRYLIKTRGQQVTLSCSPISGHRSVSWYQQTPGQGLQFLFEYFSETQRNKGNFPGRFSGRQFSNSRSEMNVSTLELGDSALYLCASSPHETGNSYEQYFGPGTRLTVT.

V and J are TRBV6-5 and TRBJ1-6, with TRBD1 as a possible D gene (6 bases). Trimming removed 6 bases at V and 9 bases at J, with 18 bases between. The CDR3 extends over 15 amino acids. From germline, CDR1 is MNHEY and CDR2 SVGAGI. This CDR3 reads CASRAEGVGRSPLHF. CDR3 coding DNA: TGTGCCAGCAGAGCCGAGGGGGTAGGTCGTTCACCCCTCCACTTT.

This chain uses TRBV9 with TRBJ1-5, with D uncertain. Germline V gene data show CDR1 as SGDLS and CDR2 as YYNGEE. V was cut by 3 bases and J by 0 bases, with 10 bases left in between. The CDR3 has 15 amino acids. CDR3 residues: CASSANSNSNQPQHF. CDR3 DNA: TGTGCCAGCAGCGCAAACAGCAATAGCAATCAGCCCCAGCATTTT.

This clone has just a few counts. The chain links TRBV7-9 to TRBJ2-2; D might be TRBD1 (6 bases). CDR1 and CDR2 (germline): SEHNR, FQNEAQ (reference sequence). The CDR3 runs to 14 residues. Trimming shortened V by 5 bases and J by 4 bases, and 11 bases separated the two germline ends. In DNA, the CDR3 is TGTGCCAGCAGCCGGGACACGAGCACCGGGGAGCTGTTTTTT. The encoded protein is CASSRDTSTGELFF.

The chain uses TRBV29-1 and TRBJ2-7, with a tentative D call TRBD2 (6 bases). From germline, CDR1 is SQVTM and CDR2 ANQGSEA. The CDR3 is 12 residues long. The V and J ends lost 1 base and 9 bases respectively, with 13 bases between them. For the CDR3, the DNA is TGCAGCGTTGAAGTTGGGGGGAGAGGGCAGTACTTC. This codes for CSVEVGGRGQYF.

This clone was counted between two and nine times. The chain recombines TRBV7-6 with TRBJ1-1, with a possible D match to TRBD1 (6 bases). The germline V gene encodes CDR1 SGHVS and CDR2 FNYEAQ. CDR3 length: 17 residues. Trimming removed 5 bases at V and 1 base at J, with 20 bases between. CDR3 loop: CASSLKGGGLTNTEAFF. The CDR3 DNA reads TGTGCCAGCAGCCTAAAGGGGGGGGGCCTTACGAACACTGAAGCTTTCTTT. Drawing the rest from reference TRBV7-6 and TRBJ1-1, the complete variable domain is GAGVSQSPRYKVTKRGQDVALRCDPISGHVSLYWYRQALGQGPEFLTYFNYEAQQDKSGLPNDRFSAERPEGSISTLTIQRTEQRDSAMYRCASSLKGGGLTNTEAFFGQGTRLTVV.